Listed here are 26 T cell receptor beta chains from one sample, sequenced in a study of OX40 agonist ivuxolimab in advanced cancers. To prepare the library, the immunoSEQ multiplex PCR assay was applied. TCRdb holds this immuneACCESS table with in-frame rearrangements only. Some clones are missing; in checked studies, unresolved V genes explain under half, and the rest has no known cause. For this sample there are roughly 91,000 clones; about 96% appear just once. Roughly 2% of the sample is held by the ten biggest clonotypes. The sequences come from CD4+ or CD8+ T cells sorted from blood, collected in a trial of the OX40 agonist ivuxolimab. These receptors were obtained from an adult with an advanced solid tumor such as melanoma, head and neck, liver or kidney cancer.

This chain joins TRBV6-5 and TRBJ2-7; 7 bases are a match to TRBD1. J lost 2 bases, V lost 9 bases, and 10 bases had no gene match. Looked up from germline, CDR1 is MNHEY and CDR2 is SVGAGI. The CDR3 is made up of 14 amino acids. As DNA, the CDR3 is TGTGCCAGTCAATACAGGGGCGAACCCTACGAGCAGTACTTC. Protein product: CASQYRGEPYEQYF.

This chain uses TRBV7-9 with TRBJ1-1; D gene unclear. The CDR3 is made up of 14 amino acids. In germline, CDR1 is SEHNR, CDR2 FQNEAQ (reference sequence). The germline V and J ends were trimmed by 1 base and 0 bases, with 6 bases remaining between them. The CDR3 DNA reads TGTGCCAGCAGCTTAGAGTCGGTGAACACTGAAGCTTTCTTT. Protein product: CASSLESVNTEAFF.

The J gene is TRBJ2-7, the V gene TRBV28; weak D call: TRBD1 (6 bases). Germline V CDR1 and CDR2: MDHEN, SYDVKM. V was cut by 6 bases and J by 5 bases, with 20 bases left in between. The CDR3 runs to 15 residues. The CDR3 bases are TGTGCCAGCAGCAATGGACAGATCCTCCGAGACGAGCAGTACTTC. Its translation is CASSNGQILRDEQYF.

Details on this clone: In the same sample, other DNA sequences code for this CDR3. The rearrangement uses TRBV27 and TRBJ2-1; no definite D call. The CDR3 totals 11 residues. V was clipped by 5 bases and J by 4 bases, with 3 bases between them. The germline V gene encodes CDR1 MNHEY and CDR2 SMNVEV (reference sequence). The CDR3 region has the DNA TGTGCCAGCAGTCATTACAATGAGCAGTTCTTC. It translates to CASSHYNEQFF.

This rearrangement joins TRBV27 to TRBJ2-1; no definite D call. Trimming removed 0 bases from V and 5 bases from J, with 20 bases in between. The V gene's germline CDR1 is MNHEY and CDR2 SMNVEV (reference sequence). The CDR3 contains 18 residues. The CDR3: CASSLSPLAITAHNEQFF. CDR3 nucleotides: TGTGCCAGCAGTTTATCGCCCCTCGCGATTACGGCCCACAATGAGCAGTTCTTC.

The V gene is TRBV28, the J gene TRBJ1-4, with D hard to call. The CDR3 runs 15 residues. V lost 3 bases, J lost 4 bases, and 12 bases lay in between. The germline V gene has CDR1 MDHEN and CDR2 SYDVKM. Written as DNA, the CDR3 is TGTGCCAGCAGTTTTACCCCCAGTGATAATGAAAAACTGTTTTTT. As protein: CASSFTPSDNEKLFF.

The CDR3 DNA reads TGTGCCAGCAGCTTAGATGGCTACACTGAAGCTTTCTTT. Translated, it gives CASSLDGYTEAFF. The rearrangement links TRBV11-2 to TRBJ1-1; the D is unclear. This CDR3 has 13 amino acids. The germline V gene encodes CDR1 SGHAT and CDR2 FQNNGV. V shed 0 bases and J shed 3 bases, with 5 bases lying between them.

V is TRBV10-1 and J is TRBJ1-3; D gene unclear. The germline gives CDR1 WNHNN, CDR2 SYGVQD (reference sequence). The CDR3 has 15 amino acids. Trimming removed 2 bases from V and 0 bases from J, with 8 bases in between. Written as DNA, the CDR3 is TGCGCCAGCAGTGAGGGACGGAACTCTGGAAACACCATATATTTT. This codes for CASSEGRNSGNTIYF.

The rearrangement uses TRBV27 and TRBJ1-2, with D hard to call. This CDR3 spans 13 amino acids. Germline V gene lookup returns CDR1 MNHEY and CDR2 SMNVEV (reference sequence). V shed 3 bases and J shed 5 bases, with 10 bases lying between them. The CDR3 DNA reads TGTGCCAGCAGTTTCGGGCCGAAATATGGCTACACCTTC. Its protein is CASSFGPKYGYTF.

The gene calls are TRBV5-6 and TRBJ2-3; 9 bases agree with TRBD2. CDR3 length equals 18 residues. CDR1 and CDR2 (germline): SGHDT, YYEEEE. The V segment lost 3 bases and the J segment 6 bases; nucleotides outside the gene matches: 17. The chain's CDR3 is CASSSWGRIAGEWDTQYF. As DNA, the CDR3 is TGTGCCAGCAGCTCGTGGGGGAGGATAGCGGGAGAATGGGATACGCAGTATTTT.

The chain uses TRBV28 and TRBJ2-7; a possible D gene is TRBD1 (6 bases). Germline V gene sequence: CDR1 MDHEN, CDR2 SYDVKM. V was cut by 6 bases and J by 1 base, with 19 bases left in between. The CDR3 extends over 16 amino acids. DNA of the CDR3: TGTGCCAGCAGCCCGCCCCCCTGGACAGTATCCTACGAGCAGTACTTC. Translating gives CASSPPPWTVSYEQYF.

The rearrangement joins TRBV10-2 to TRBJ2-2; 7 bases line up with TRBD1. CDR1 WSHSY and CDR2 SAAADI come from the germline V gene. V lost 2 bases, J lost 3 bases, and 6 bases stayed unmatched. This CDR3 comprises 16 residues. The CDR3 DNA reads TGCGCCAGCAGTGAGATTACAGGGGCCTACACCGGGGAGCTGTTTTTT. Amino acid sequence: CASSEITGAYTGELFF.

This sequence joins TRBV18 and TRBJ2-3, with 8 bases fitting TRBD1. The CDR3 sequence is 14 residues long. Germline V lookup: CDR1 KGHSH, CDR2 LQKENI. The V and J ends lost 6 bases and 6 bases, in that order; junction bases with no gene match: 8. The CDR3 spells CASSNQGAVDTQYF. The CDR3 DNA reads as TGTGCCAGCTCTAACCAGGGGGCCGTGGATACGCAGTATTTT.

The CDR3 nucleotides read TGTGCCAGCAGGGGGGGACCGTCGTCCTACGAGCAGTACTTC. Translation: CASRGGPSSYEQYF. The V and J genes are TRBV27 and TRBJ2-7; D may be TRBD2 (6 bases). The V end lost 6 bases, the J end lost 1 base, and 13 bases lay between the germline ends. From germline, CDR1 is MNHEY and CDR2 SMNVEV (reference sequence). The CDR3 spans 14 residues.

The chain combines TRBV2 with TRBJ2-3; D possibly corresponds to TRBD2 (7 bases). CDR3 size: 14 residues. The V and J ends lost 3 bases and 4 bases respectively, with 11 bases between them. Germline CDR1 reads SNHLY; CDR2 reads FYNNEI. In DNA form, the CDR3 reads TGTGCCAGCAGTGAGGGGGGGCTATCAGATACGCAGTATTTT. It is translated as CASSEGGLSDTQYF.

The chain links TRBV7-3 to TRBJ2-7; possible D gene TRBD2, 5 bases. The CDR3 length is 13 residues. V shed 2 bases and J shed 5 bases, with 10 bases lying between them. The germline CDR1 and CDR2 sequences are SGHTA and FQGTGA. The DNA for the CDR3 is TGTGCCAGCAGCTTAGCGCCCGGGGACGAGCAGTACTTC. It specifies CASSLAPGDEQYF.

The chain joins TRBV27 to TRBJ1-1; D not resolved. This CDR3 region has 14 residues. CDR1 and CDR2 from the germline V gene are MNHEY and SMNVEV (reference sequence). The V gene lost 2 bases and the J gene lost 7 bases, with 14 bases spanning the gap. CDR3 coding DNA: TGTGCCAGCAGTTTACTAAGTCAGTTTAATGAAGCTTTCTTT. Translation: CASSLLSQFNEAFF.

The chain is built from TRBV28 and TRBJ2-3; D gene ambiguous. CDR1 is MDHEN and CDR2 is SYDVKM in the germline V gene. Trimming stripped 2 bases from V and 2 bases from J, with 5 bases between. There are 13 residues in the CDR3. The CDR3 DNA is TGTGCCAGCAGTTTACCCCCCACAGATACGCAGTATTTT. Translating gives CASSLPPTDTQYF.

The chain uses TRBV5-6 and TRBJ2-7; 12 bases line up with TRBD2. CDR3 length: 17 amino acids. Germline CDR1 reads SGHDT; CDR2 reads YYEEEE. V dropped 0 bases and J dropped 3; count of bases not matched to a gene: 7. CDR3 sequence (DNA): TGTGCCAGCAGCTTGGTTCGACTAGCGGGGGTGCGCTACGAGCAGTACTTC. Its translation is CASSLVRLAGVRYEQYF. Filled out from reference TRBV5-6 and TRBJ2-7, the complete variable domain reads DAGVTQSPTHLIKTRGQQVTLRCSPKSGHDTVSWYQQALGQGPQFIFQYYEEEERQRGNFPDRFSGHQFPNYSSELNVNALLLGDSALYLCASSLVRLAGVRYEQYFGPGTRLTVT.

The chain couples TRBV5-4 to TRBJ1-4, with 10 bases aligning to TRBD1. The ends lost 1 base at V and 5 bases at J; junction bases unmatched: 5. Germline V gene lookup returns CDR1 SGHNT and CDR2 YYREEE (reference sequence). This CDR3 comprises 16 residues. DNA of the CDR3: TGTGCCAGCAGCTTGCCGGGACAGGGGCCCAATGAAAAACTGTTTTTT. Its protein product is CASSLPGQGPNEKLFF.

CDR3 region: CATSADRDYEQYF. The CDR3 DNA sequence: TGTGCCACCAGCGCGGACAGGGATTACGAGCAGTACTTC. This rearrangement joins TRBV15 to TRBJ2-7, with 8 bases identical to TRBD1. The CDR3 is made up of 13 amino acids. The V gene's germline CDR1 is LNHNV and CDR2 YYDKDF (reference sequence). Trimming cost V 5 bases and J 4 bases; bases outside gene matches: 4.

This sequence joins TRBV19 and TRBJ1-1, with D perhaps matching TRBD1 (6 bases). CDR3 length: 16 amino acids. CDR1 and CDR2 (germline): LNHDA, SQIVND (reference sequence). V was trimmed by 3 bases and J by 0 bases, leaving 14 bases between them. The CDR3 bases are TGTGCCAGTAGTATGTTAGGACAGCCCTTGAACACTGAAGCTTTCTTT. Translation gives CASSMLGQPLNTEAFF.

The V and J genes are TRBV4-1 and TRBJ2-1; 12 positions match TRBD2. V shed 2 bases, J shed 5 bases, and the junction held 4 bases outside the gene matches. The CDR3 has 16 amino acids. Per germline, CDR1 MGHRA and CDR2 YSYEKL. DNA for the CDR3: TGCGCCAGCAGCCAACCTAGGACTAGCGGGGACAATGAGCAGTTCTTC. Its translation: CASSQPRTSGDNEQFF.

CDR3 sequence reads: CASGLVIEQYF. In nucleotides, the CDR3 is TGTGCCAGCGGTCTAGTAATCGAGCAGTACTTC. This chain links TRBV28 with TRBJ2-7; D gene uncertain. Germline V gene lookup returns CDR1 MDHEN and CDR2 SYDVKM. Trimming shortened V by 8 bases and J by 6 bases, and 11 bases separated the two germline ends. This CDR3 has 11 amino acids.

This clone was found once. The V and J genes are TRBV6-4 and TRBJ2-7, with 8 nucleotides matching TRBD2. Trimming removed 0 bases from V and 1 base from J; junction bases left unmatched: 8. CDR1 MRHNA and CDR2 SNTAGT come from the germline V gene. This CDR3 is 17 amino acids long. CDR3 nucleotides: TGTGCCAGCAGTGACTCGATGGCGCGGGAGGTGTCCTACGAGCAGTACTTC. Translating gives CASSDSMAREVSYEQYF.

The rearrangement uses TRBV11-2 and TRBJ1-1; possible D gene TRBD1, 5 bases. Per the germline V gene, CDR1 is SGHAT and CDR2 is FQNNGV. The CDR3 has 14 residues. V was trimmed by 6 bases and J by 1 base, leaving 12 bases between them. DNA of the CDR3: TGTGCCAGCAGGATTCCGAGGGGGAACACTGAAGCTTTCTTT. Protein: CASRIPRGNTEAFF.